These 23 T cell receptor beta chains originate from one sample sequenced in a study of T-cell reconstitution after alpha-beta-depleted transplantation in children. Preparation of the TCRbeta library was carried out with unique molecular identifiers. A single record per CDR3 protein comes from TCRdb applying MiXCR to the PCR reads. The data contain some 300,000 distinct CDR3 sequences, roughly 8.2% of them singletons. General study findings and limits: Most T-cell counts and diversity one year after the transplant came from T cells that were newly produced.

For these TCRs, the target antigens are not known. This specimen consisted of peripheral blood, obtained 360 days after TCRalphabeta/CD19-depleted stem cell transplant. All receptors derive from a female patient aged 2-10 years who had a stem cell transplant for Fanconi anemia, so the T cells may come from the graft donor.

Ten or more counts support this clonotype. The V and J genes are TRBV7-2 and TRBJ2-1; perhaps TRBD2 as D (5 bases). Germline-derived CDR1 and CDR2 are SGHTA and FQGNSA. V lost 2 bases and J 1 base, leaving 9 bases between the germline ends. This CDR3 spans 15 amino acids. The CDR3 loop reads CASSLSIASYNEQFF. The DNA for the CDR3 is TGTGCCAGCAGCTTATCCATAGCGTCCTACAATGAGCAGTTCTTC. Based on the CDR3 plus reference TRBV7-2 and TRBJ2-1, the full variable domain is GAGVSQSPSNKVTEKGKDVELRCDPISGHTALYWYRQSLGQGLEFLIYFQGNSAPDKSGLPSDRFSAERTGGSVSTLTIQRTQQEDSAVYLCASSLSIASYNEQFFGPGTRLTVL.

The chain couples TRBV7-2 to TRBJ1-1; D is uncertain. The CDR3 covers 14 residues. The germline CDR1 and CDR2 sequences are SGHTA and FQGNSA. Trimming shortened V by 5 bases and J by 4 bases, and 14 bases separated the two germline ends. The CDR3 is CASSVTVRGTEAFF. The CDR3 DNA reads as TGTGCCAGCAGCGTGACCGTCAGAGGCACTGAAGCTTTCTTT.

The CDR3 here is CSVEGPSGVSTDTQYF. CDR3 nucleotide sequence: TGCAGCGTTGAAGGGCCTAGCGGGGTAAGCACAGATACGCAGTATTTT. The chain employs TRBV29-1 and TRBJ2-3; 9 bases map to TRBD2. Germline CDR1 is SQVTM and CDR2 is ANQGSEA. The J segment lost 0 bases and the V segment lost 1 base, leaving 5 bases of the junction unmatched. The CDR3 contains 16 residues.

Ten or more counts support this clonotype. J is TRBJ2-7 and V is TRBV29-1; D call uncertain. The CDR3 runs to 10 residues. The ends were cut back, 8 bases at V and 5 bases at J, with 10 bases in the middle. Germline CDR1 reads SQVTM; CDR2 reads ANQGSEA. The CDR3 loop is CSWPADEQYF. DNA for the CDR3: TGCAGCTGGCCCGCGGACGAGCAGTACTTC.

This clonotype was recorded at least ten times. The chain links TRBV2 to TRBJ2-1; 7 nucleotides match TRBD2. There are 14 residues in the CDR3. Per germline, CDR1 SNHLY and CDR2 FYNNEI. With V trimmed by 0 bases and J by 12 bases, 8 bases remained unmatched. The CDR3 region has the DNA TGTGCCAGCAGTGAAGCCCTGGCGGGGGTGGGGCAGTTCTTC. It translates to CASSEALAGVGQFF.

In this sample, this clonotype turned up many times. The J gene is TRBJ1-1, the V gene TRBV19; no firm D call. V was clipped by 3 bases and J by 10 bases, with 18 bases between them. The CDR3 covers 14 residues. The germline gives CDR1 LNHDA, CDR2 SQIVND (reference sequence). CDR3 amino acids: CASSIRTGYVGAFF. The CDR3 DNA reads as TGTGCCAGTAGTATCCGGACTGGGTATGTAGGAGCTTTCTTT.

The chain carries TRBV12-3 or TRBV12-4 and TRBJ1-4; D not resolved. The V gene lost 3 bases and the J gene lost 8 bases, with 19 bases spanning the gap. The CDR3 is 16 amino acids. The CDR3 DNA reads TGTGCCAGCAGTTTGAGGAGTGTGGCTCGGAGGGAAAAACTGTTTTTT. Protein: CASSLRSVARREKLFF.

Only a few counts were recorded for this clonotype. J is TRBJ1-2 and V is TRBV5-1, with 7 positions matching TRBD1. V lost 4 bases and J lost 8; bases outside the gene matches: 11. CDR1 and CDR2 (germline): SGHRS, YFSETQ. The CDR3 is made up of 14 amino acids. The CDR3 nucleotides read TGCGCCAGCAGCCGCGTCAGGGGGAGCGGGGGCTACACCTTC. This codes for CASSRVRGSGGYTF.

In this sample, this clonotype turned up many times. J is TRBJ1-5 and V is TRBV12-3 or TRBV12-4; D might be TRBD1 (5 bases). The V gene lost 3 bases and the J gene lost 7 bases, with 13 bases spanning the gap. There are 14 residues in the CDR3. The chain's CDR3 is CASSFITGGQPQHF. CDR3 nucleotides: TGTGCCAGCAGTTTTATCACCGGGGGGCAGCCCCAGCATTTT.

This clonotype has a count of ten or more. V and J are TRBV9 and TRBJ2-1, with 9 nucleotides matching TRBD1. This CDR3 is built from 16 residues. In germline, CDR1 is SGDLS, CDR2 YYNGEE. V shed 0 bases and J 6 bases; nucleotides not matched to a gene: 7. In DNA, the CDR3 is TGTGCCAGCAGCGTAGAATCTGGGACAGGGCTCAATGAGCAGTTCTTC. Translation gives CASSVESGTGLNEQFF.

This clonotype was recorded at least ten times. The chain employs TRBV20-1 and TRBJ2-7; the D gene is possibly TRBD2 (5 bases). Germline loops: CDR1 DFQATT, CDR2 SNEGSKA (reference sequence). This CDR3 has 12 amino acids. Deletions cut 5 bases from V and 0 bases from J, with 8 bases between. CDR3 region: CSALGDSYEQYF. The CDR3 DNA reads as TGCAGTGCTCTCGGGGACTCCTACGAGCAGTACTTC.

This clonotype has at least ten counts. The chain carries TRBV27 and TRBJ2-7; the match to TRBD2 covers 8 bases. Germline assignment: CDR1 MNHEY and CDR2 SMNVEV (reference sequence). The V and J ends lost 3 bases and 6 bases, in that order; junction bases with no gene match: 7. The CDR3 is 14 amino acids. CDR3 protein: CASSFGTSFSEQYF. DNA for the CDR3: TGTGCCAGCAGTTTTGGGACTAGTTTCAGCGAGCAGTACTTC.

This clonotype was observed many times. The chain joins TRBV18 to TRBJ2-3; D might be TRBD2 (6 bases). The ends were cut back, 3 bases at V and 8 bases at J, with 12 bases in the middle. This CDR3 has 13 residues. Germline V lookup: CDR1 KGHSH, CDR2 LQKENI. The CDR3 is CASSPAGRATQYF. The CDR3 coding sequence is TGTGCCAGCTCACCGGCGGGACGTGCTACGCAGTATTTT.

Concerning this clonotype: Compared with germline, one end of the junction differs, possibly owing to a read error. The V call is TRBV6-1, the J call TRBJ1-5; TRBD1 might be the D (5 bases). This CDR3 contains 15 residues. CDR1 MNHNS and CDR2 SASEGT come from the germline V gene. CDR3 protein: CASRRQRLSNQPRHF. As DNA, the CDR3 is TGTGCCAGCCGCAGACAGCGCCTTAGCAATCAGCCCCGGCATTTT.

This chain joins TRBV7-2 and TRBJ2-7; possibly TRBD1 or TRBD2 for D (5 bases each). CDR3 size: 16 residues. V was trimmed by 1 base and J by 6 bases, leaving 19 bases between them. In germline, CDR1 is SGHTA, CDR2 FQGNSA. This chain's CDR3 is CASSLEWVGKRGEQYF. CDR3 nucleotide sequence: TGTGCCAGCAGCTTAGAGTGGGTGGGCAAGAGGGGCGAGCAGTACTTC.

Comment on this clonotype: A much larger clone differs from this one at a single base, so this may be a read error. This CDR3 is CSATGTRLNEQFF. The CDR3 nucleotides are TGCAGTGCAACTGGTACTAGACTCAATGAGCAGTTCTTC. This chain uses TRBV20-1 with TRBJ2-1, with a tentative D call TRBD2 (5 bases). The length of the CDR3 is 13 residues. V was cut by 6 bases and J by 6 bases, with 15 bases left in between. In germline, CDR1 is DFQATT, CDR2 SNEGSKA (reference sequence).

This clonotype was observed at least ten times. The V call is TRBV12-3 or TRBV12-4, the J call TRBJ1-3; 7 nucleotides match TRBD1. This CDR3 region has 14 residues. The trim removed 6 bases at V and 2 bases at J, leaving 4 bases unmatched. The CDR3 is CASRYRGPGNTIYF. In DNA form, the CDR3 reads TGTGCCAGCAGATACAGGGGCCCTGGAAACACCATATATTTT.

This clonotype was observed at least ten times. This chain uses TRBV25-1 with TRBJ2-1, with D tentatively TRBD1 (5 bases). V lost 5 bases and J 8 bases, leaving 19 bases between the germline ends. Germline V gives CDR1 MGHDK, CDR2 SYGVNS. The CDR3 extends over 15 amino acids. CDR3 in amino acids: CASSKTVYARDEQFF. The CDR3 nucleotides read TGTGCCAGCAGTAAGACAGTCTACGCTCGCGATGAGCAGTTCTTC.

The gene calls are TRBV4-2 and TRBJ2-1; 8 positions agree with TRBD2. V trimming: 0 bases; J trimming: 10 bases; junction bases outside the gene matches: 23. Germline CDR1 and CDR2: LGHNA and YNFKEQ. The CDR3 is 20 amino acids. The CDR3 here is CASSQDTIRVPGLEELEQFF. The CDR3 DNA is TGTGCCAGCAGCCAAGATACGATAAGAGTACCGGGACTAGAGGAGTTGGAGCAGTTCTTC.

The chain is built from TRBV6-2 or TRBV6-3 and TRBJ1-4; the D is unclear. The germline V gene encodes CDR1 MNHEY and CDR2 SVGEGT. Trimming pared 2 bases from V and 10 bases from J, leaving 17 bases between. This CDR3 region has 15 residues. The CDR3 coding sequence is TGTGCCAGCAGTTACCGCGGGTCAGGATTAGGAAAACTGTTTTTT. It codes for CASSYRGSGLGKLFF.

This clonotype came up a few times. The J gene is TRBJ1-1, the V gene TRBV20-1, with D uncertain. Between the trimmed V and J ends, which lost 2 bases and 0 bases, there was a span of 7 bases. The CDR3 sequence is 13 residues long. CDR1 is DFQATT, CDR2 SNEGSKA, per germline (reference sequence). This CDR3 reads CSARYSLNTEAFF. For the CDR3, the DNA is TGCAGTGCTAGATACTCCCTGAACACTGAAGCTTTCTTT.

The chain recombines TRBV10-3 with TRBJ2-7, with 10 bases matching TRBD1. This CDR3 comprises 17 residues. V was pared by 6 bases and J by 2 bases, with 13 bases of the junction left unmatched. CDR1 is ENHRY and CDR2 is SYGVKD in the germline V gene. For the CDR3, the DNA is TGTGCCATCAGCAGCCACAAGTCCGGGACAGGGGCCTACGAGCAGTACTTC. Translated, it gives CAISSHKSGTGAYEQYF.

Notes on this clonotype: A read error is likely, as this CDR3 ends without the conserved phenylalanine or tryptophan. The rearrangement uses TRBV9 and TRBJ2-1; no definite D call. This CDR3 has 15 amino acids. Germline V gene sequence: CDR1 SGDLS, CDR2 YYNGEE. V shed 1 base and J shed 3 bases, with 11 bases lying between them. CDR3 sequence reads: CASSVFQSGYNEQFC. The DNA for the CDR3 is TGTGCCAGCAGCGTATTCCAGTCGGGCTACAATGAGCAGTTCTGC.